Here is one T cell receptor (beta chain) with its context. The data were taken from a study of blood T cell repertoires in COVID-19. Whole-study context: T cells, B-cell-depleted T cells, or PBMCs provided the cDNA or gDNA that served as material.

TCRdb's table, derived via immunoSEQ multiplex PCR, lists solely in-frame clones and lacks some. The sample holds roughly 330,000 clones; over 75% are singletons and the top ten take roughly 5.2%. The age range of participants was about 18 to 95 years, with residence in some 25 US areas. The CDR3 is made up of 13 amino acids. Germline lookup yields CDR1 SGDLS and CDR2 YYNGEE. V gave up 1 base and J gave up 6 bases, with 8 bases separating them. The source is a woman aged 25 to 39 who had recovered from COVID-19. The V gene is TRBV9, the J gene TRBJ2-1; D is unclear. The specimen was PBMCs or T cells enriched from blood (not recorded which). CDR3 DNA: TGTGCCAGCAGCGTATCCCGAGGCAATGAGCAGTTCTTC. Translation: CASSVSRGNEQFF.